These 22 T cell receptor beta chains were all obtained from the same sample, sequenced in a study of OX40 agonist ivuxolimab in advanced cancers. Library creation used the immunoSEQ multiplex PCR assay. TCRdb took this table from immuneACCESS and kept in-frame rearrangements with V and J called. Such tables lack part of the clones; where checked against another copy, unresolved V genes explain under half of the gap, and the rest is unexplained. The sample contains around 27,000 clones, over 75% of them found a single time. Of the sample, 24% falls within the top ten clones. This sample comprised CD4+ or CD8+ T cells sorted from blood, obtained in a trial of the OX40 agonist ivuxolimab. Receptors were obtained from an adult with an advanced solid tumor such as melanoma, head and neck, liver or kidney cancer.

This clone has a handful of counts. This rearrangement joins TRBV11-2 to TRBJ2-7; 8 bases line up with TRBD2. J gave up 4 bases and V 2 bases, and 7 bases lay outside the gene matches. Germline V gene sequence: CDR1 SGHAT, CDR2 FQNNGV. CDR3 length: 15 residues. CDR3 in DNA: TGTGCCAGCAGCTTATCAGCGGGAGACCCGTACGAGCAGTACTTC. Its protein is CASSLSAGDPYEQYF.

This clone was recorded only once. The DNA of the CDR3 is TGTGCCAGCAGTATCGGAGAGGGACTAGACAATGAGCAGTTCTTC. Protein sequence: CASSIGEGLDNEQFF. The J gene is TRBJ2-1, the V gene TRBV7-9; 8 bases are shared with TRBD2. The CDR3 covers 15 residues. Trimming at V came to 6 bases and at J to 5 bases, leaving 9 bases not matched to a gene. The germline CDR1 and CDR2 sequences are SEHNR and FQNEAQ (reference sequence).

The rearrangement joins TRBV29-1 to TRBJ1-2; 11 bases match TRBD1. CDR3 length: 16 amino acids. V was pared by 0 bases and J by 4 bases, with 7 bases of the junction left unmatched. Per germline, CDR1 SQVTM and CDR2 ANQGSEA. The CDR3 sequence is CSVEDGQGAGVYGYTF. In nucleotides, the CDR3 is TGCAGCGTTGAAGATGGACAGGGGGCAGGAGTCTATGGCTACACCTTC.

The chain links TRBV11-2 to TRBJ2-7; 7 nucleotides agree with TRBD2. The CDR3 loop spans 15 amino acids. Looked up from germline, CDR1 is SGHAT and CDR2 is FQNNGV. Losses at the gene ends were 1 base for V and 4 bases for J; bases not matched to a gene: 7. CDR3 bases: TGTGCCAGCAGCTTAGCAGCGACTAGCAGGTACGAGCAGTACTTC. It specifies CASSLAATSRYEQYF.

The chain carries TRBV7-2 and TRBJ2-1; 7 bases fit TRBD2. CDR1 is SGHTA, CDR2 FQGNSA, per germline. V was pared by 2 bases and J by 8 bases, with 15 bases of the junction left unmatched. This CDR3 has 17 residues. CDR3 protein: CASSLNIRRLALDEQFF. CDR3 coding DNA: TGTGCCAGCAGCTTAAATATTCGCCGACTAGCTCTCGATGAGCAGTTCTTC.

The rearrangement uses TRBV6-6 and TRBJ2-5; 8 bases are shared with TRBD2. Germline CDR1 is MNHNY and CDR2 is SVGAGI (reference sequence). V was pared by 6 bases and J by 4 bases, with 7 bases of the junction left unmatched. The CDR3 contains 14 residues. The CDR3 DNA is TGTGCCAGCAGGCCCGGGAGGGCGTTAGAGACCCAGTACTTC. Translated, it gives CASRPGRALETQYF.

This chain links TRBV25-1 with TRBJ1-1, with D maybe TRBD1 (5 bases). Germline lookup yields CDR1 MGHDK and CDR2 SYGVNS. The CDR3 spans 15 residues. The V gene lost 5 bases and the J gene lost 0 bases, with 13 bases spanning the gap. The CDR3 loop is CASSKGLPMNTEAFF. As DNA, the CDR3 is TGTGCCAGCAGTAAGGGACTCCCAATGAACACTGAAGCTTTCTTT.

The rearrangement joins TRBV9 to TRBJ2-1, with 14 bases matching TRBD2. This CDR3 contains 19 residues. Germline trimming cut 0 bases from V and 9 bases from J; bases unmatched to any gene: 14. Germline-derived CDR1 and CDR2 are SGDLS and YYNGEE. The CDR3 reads CASSVASGLAGDLLSEQFF. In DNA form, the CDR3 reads TGTGCCAGCAGCGTAGCCTCGGGACTAGCGGGAGATCTATTGAGTGAGCAGTTCTTC.

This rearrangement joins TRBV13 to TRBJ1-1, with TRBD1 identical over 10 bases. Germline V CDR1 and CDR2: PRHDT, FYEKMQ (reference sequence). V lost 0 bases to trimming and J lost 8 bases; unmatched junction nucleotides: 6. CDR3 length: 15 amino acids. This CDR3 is CASSLGPGTGVEAFF. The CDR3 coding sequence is TGTGCCAGCAGCTTAGGTCCCGGGACAGGGGTCGAAGCTTTCTTT.

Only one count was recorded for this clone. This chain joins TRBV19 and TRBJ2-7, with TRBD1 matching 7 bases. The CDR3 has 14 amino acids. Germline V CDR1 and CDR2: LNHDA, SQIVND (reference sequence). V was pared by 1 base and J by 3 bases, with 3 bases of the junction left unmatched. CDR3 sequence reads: CASSIGQGVYEQYF. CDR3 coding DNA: TGTGCCAGTAGTATAGGCCAGGGGGTCTACGAGCAGTACTTC.

The CDR3 sequence is CASRQTPLAGITDTQYF. The CDR3 coding sequence is TGCGCCAGCAGACAGACTCCCCTAGCGGGAATCACAGATACGCAGTATTTT. The chain has TRBV4-1 and TRBJ2-3, with 9 positions matching TRBD2. The CDR3 totals 17 residues. Trimming removed 6 bases from V and 2 bases from J; junction bases left unmatched: 12. The germline V gene has CDR1 MGHRA and CDR2 YSYEKL.

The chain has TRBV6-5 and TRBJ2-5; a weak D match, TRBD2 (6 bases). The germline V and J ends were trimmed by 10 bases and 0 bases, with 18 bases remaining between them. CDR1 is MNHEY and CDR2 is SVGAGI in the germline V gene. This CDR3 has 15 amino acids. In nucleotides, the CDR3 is TGTGCCACAAACCCCGGGACTTCGTACCAAGAGACCCAGTACTTC. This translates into CATNPGTSYQETQYF.

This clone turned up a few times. The CDR3 loop reads CTADQNNEQFF. In nucleotides, the CDR3 is TGCACCGCGGACCAAAACAATGAGCAGTTCTTC. The V call is TRBV20-1, the J call TRBJ2-1, with D uncertain. Germline V gives CDR1 DFQATT, CDR2 SNEGSKA (reference sequence). The CDR3 runs 11 residues.

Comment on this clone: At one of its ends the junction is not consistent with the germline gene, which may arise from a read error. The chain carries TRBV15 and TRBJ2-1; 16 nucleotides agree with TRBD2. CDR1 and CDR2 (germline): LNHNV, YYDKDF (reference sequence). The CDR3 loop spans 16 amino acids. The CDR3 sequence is CATSIGTSGRASEQLF. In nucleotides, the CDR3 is TGTGCCACCAGCATCGGGACTAGCGGGAGGGCTAGTGAGCAGCTCTTC. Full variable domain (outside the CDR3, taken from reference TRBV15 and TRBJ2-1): DAMVIQNPRYQVTQFGKPVTLSCSQTLNHNVMYWYQQKSSQAPKLLFHYYDKDFNNEADTPDNFQSRRPNTSFCFLDIRSPGLGDTAMYLCATSIGTSGRASEQLFGPGTRLTVL.

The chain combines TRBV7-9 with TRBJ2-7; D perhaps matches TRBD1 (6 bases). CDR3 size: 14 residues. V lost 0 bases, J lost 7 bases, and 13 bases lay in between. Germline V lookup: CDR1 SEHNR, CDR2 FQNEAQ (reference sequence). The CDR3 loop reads CASSLAWPGTEQYF. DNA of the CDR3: TGTGCCAGCAGCTTAGCTTGGCCGGGGACAGAGCAGTACTTC.

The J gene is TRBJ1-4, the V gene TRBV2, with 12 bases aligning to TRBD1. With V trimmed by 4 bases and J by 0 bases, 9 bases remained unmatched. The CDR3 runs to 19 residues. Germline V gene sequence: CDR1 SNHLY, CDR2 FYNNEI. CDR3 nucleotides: TGTGCCAGCAGTGGCTCACGGGACAGGGGGCCCGCAACTAATGAAAAACTGTTTTTT. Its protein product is CASSGSRDRGPATNEKLFF.

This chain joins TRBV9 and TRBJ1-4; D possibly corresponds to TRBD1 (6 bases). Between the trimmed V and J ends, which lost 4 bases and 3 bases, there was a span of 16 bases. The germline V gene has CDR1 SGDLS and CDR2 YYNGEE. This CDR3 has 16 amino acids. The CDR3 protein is CASSQGLTVANEKLFF. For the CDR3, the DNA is TGTGCCAGCAGCCAGGGGCTAACAGTAGCTAATGAAAAACTGTTTTTT.

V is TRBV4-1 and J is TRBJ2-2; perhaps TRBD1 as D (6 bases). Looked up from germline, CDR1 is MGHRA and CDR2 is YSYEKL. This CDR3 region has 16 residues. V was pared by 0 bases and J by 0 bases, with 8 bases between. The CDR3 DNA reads TGCGCCAGCAGCCAAGATGGGGGCCCGAACACCGGGGAGCTGTTTTTT. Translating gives CASSQDGGPNTGELFF.

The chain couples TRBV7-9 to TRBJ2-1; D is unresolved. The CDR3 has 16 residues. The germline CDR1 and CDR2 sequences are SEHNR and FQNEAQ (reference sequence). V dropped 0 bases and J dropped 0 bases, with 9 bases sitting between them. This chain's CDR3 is CASSLALTYSYNEQFF. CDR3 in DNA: TGTGCCAGCAGCTTAGCGTTAACGTACTCCTACAATGAGCAGTTCTTC.

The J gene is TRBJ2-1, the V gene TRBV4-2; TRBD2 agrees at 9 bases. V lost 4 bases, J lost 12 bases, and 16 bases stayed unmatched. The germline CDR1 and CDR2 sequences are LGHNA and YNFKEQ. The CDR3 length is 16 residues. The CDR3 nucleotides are TGTGCCAGCAGCCCTGAACTAGCGGGCAGCACTTATGTGCAGTTCTTC. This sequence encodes CASSPELAGSTYVQFF.

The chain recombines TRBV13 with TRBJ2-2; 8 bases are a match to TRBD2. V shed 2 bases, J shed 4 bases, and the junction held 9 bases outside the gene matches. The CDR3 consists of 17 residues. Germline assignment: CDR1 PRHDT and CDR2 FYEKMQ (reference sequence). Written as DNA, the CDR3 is TGTGCCAGCAGCTTATCCGCGCTAGCGGGTCTCACCGGGGAGCTGTTTTTT. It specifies CASSLSALAGLTGELFF.

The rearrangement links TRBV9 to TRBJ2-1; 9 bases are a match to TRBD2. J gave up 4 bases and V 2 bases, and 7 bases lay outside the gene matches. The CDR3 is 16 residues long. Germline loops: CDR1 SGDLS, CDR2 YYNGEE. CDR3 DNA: TGTGCCAGCAGCGTGGATCTAGCGGGAACTTACAATGAGCAGTTCTTC. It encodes CASSVDLAGTYNEQFF.